This is a list of T cell receptor beta chains from one sample in a study of T cell responses to AZD1222 COVID-19 vaccine. Measured with immunoSEQ multiplex PCR; TCRdb has only the in-frame clones, and not every one. This sample carries 150,000 to 200,000 clones, approximately 93% of them seen once, and the ten largest clones take roughly 1%. Source: peripheral blood, taken 28 days after the second AZD1222 dose. Every receptor here comes from an adult who received the AZD1222 COVID-19 vaccine. Each CDR3 is given with its conserved first and last residue. The D gene is left open where the match is weak. Size tells how often a clone was seen (once, few, many) or the class of an expanded clone, and some rows leave it out.

abundance: .; d_gene: .; len: 15; j_gene: TRBJ1-2; v_gene: TRBV19; CDR3nt: TGTGCCAGTGCCCTAGCTGGCGAAGCTAACTATGGCTACACCTTC; CDR3aa: CASALAGEANYGYTF
abundance: .; d_gene: .; len: 13; j_gene: TRBJ2-2; v_gene: TRBV4-1; CDR3nt: TGCGCCAGCAGCCAAGTTCGCCACGATGAGCTGTTTTTT; CDR3aa: CASSQVRHDELFF
abundance: .; d_gene: TRBD2; len: 19; j_gene: TRBJ2-2; v_gene: TRBV4-2; CDR3nt: TGTGCCAGCAGACTAACTCGGGGTAGCGGGGACCTGAACACCGGGGAGCTGTTTTTT; CDR3aa: CASRLTRGSGDLNTGELFF
abundance: .; d_gene: .; len: 14; j_gene: TRBJ1-1; v_gene: TRBV6-5; CDR3nt: TGTGCCACCGAATCTCTGGCGGGGAACACTGAAGCTTTCTTT; CDR3aa: CATESLAGNTEAFF
abundance: once; d_gene: .; len: 15; j_gene: TRBJ2-7; v_gene: TRBV11-2; CDR3nt: TGTGCCAGCAGCTTAGGGGGGTTCGGACACTACGAGCAGTACTTC; CDR3aa: CASSLGGFGHYEQYF
abundance: .; d_gene: .; len: 16; j_gene: TRBJ1-3; v_gene: TRBV10-3; CDR3nt: TGTGCCATCAGCGGGGGACCTCCGAGCCCTGGAAACACCATATATTTT; CDR3aa: CAISGGPPSPGNTIYF
abundance: .; d_gene: .; len: 15; j_gene: TRBJ2-4; v_gene: TRBV4-1; CDR3nt: TGCGCCAGCAGCCACCAGGGGTCGGCCAAAAACATTCAGTACTTC; CDR3aa: CASSHQGSAKNIQYF
abundance: .; d_gene: .; len: 18; j_gene: TRBJ1-3; v_gene: TRBV19; CDR3nt: TGTGCCACCCAGTCGATCGGGGGGAAAGGTTTGACTGGAAACACCATATATTTT; CDR3aa: CATQSIGGKGLTGNTIYF
abundance: .; d_gene: TRBD2; len: 17; j_gene: TRBJ2-5; v_gene: TRBV5-1; CDR3nt: TGCGCCAGCAGCTTGGCCTTAGCGGGGGGACCCCAAGAGACCCAGTACTTC; CDR3aa: CASSLALAGGPQETQYF
abundance: .; d_gene: .; len: 14; j_gene: TRBJ1-4; v_gene: TRBV18; CDR3nt: TGTGCCAGCTCACCACCTGTCGGTAATGAAAAACTGTTTTTT; CDR3aa: CASSPPVGNEKLFF
abundance: .; d_gene: .; len: 14; j_gene: TRBJ1-3; v_gene: TRBV29-1; CDR3nt: TGCAGCGTGACAGGAGTGGGTTCTGGAAACACCATATATTTT; CDR3aa: CSVTGVGSGNTIYF
abundance: .; d_gene: .; len: 13; j_gene: TRBJ1-2; v_gene: TRBV28; CDR3nt: TGTGCCAGCAGTTTAGCTGCAGTCTATGGCTACACCTTC; CDR3aa: CASSLAAVYGYTF
abundance: once; d_gene: TRBD2; len: 16; j_gene: TRBJ2-5; v_gene: TRBV5-1; CDR3nt: TGCGCCAGCAGCTTGTCACTAGCGGGGGGAGGAAAGACCCAGTACTTC; CDR3aa: CASSLSLAGGGKTQYF
abundance: .; d_gene: .; len: 13; j_gene: TRBJ1-5; v_gene: TRBV12-2; CDR3nt: TGTGCACCTCGCGGGGGGGGAAATCAGCCCCAGCATTTT; CDR3aa: CAPRGGGNQPQHF
abundance: .; d_gene: .; len: 11; j_gene: TRBJ1-2; v_gene: TRBV25-1; CDR3nt: TGTGCCAGCAGTACCGTCTATGGCTACACCTTC; CDR3aa: CASSTVYGYTF
abundance: .; d_gene: .; len: 12; j_gene: TRBJ1-2; v_gene: TRBV28; CDR3nt: TGTGCCAGCAGAGGGCCGATCTATGGCTACACCTTC; CDR3aa: CASRGPIYGYTF
abundance: few; d_gene: TRBD1; len: 11; j_gene: TRBJ1-2; v_gene: TRBV12-3/TRBV12-4; CDR3nt: TGTGCCAGCATGGGACAGTATGGCTACACCTTC; CDR3aa: CASMGQYGYTF
abundance: .; d_gene: .; len: 13; j_gene: TRBJ2-5; v_gene: TRBV4-3; CDR3nt: TGCGCCAGCAGCCAAGATGAGGGGGAGACCCAGTACTTC; CDR3aa: CASSQDEGETQYF
abundance: .; d_gene: .; len: 10; j_gene: TRBJ2-1; v_gene: TRBV2; CDR3nt: TGTGCCAGCAAAAGAAGTGAGCAGTTCTTC; CDR3aa: CASKRSEQFF
abundance: .; d_gene: TRBD1; len: 13; j_gene: TRBJ2-7; v_gene: TRBV5-1; CDR3nt: TGCGCCAGCAGCTTTACAGGGGCTGGCGAGCAGTACTTC; CDR3aa: CASSFTGAGEQYF
abundance: .; d_gene: .; len: 14; j_gene: TRBJ2-2; v_gene: TRBV9; CDR3nt: TGTGCCAGCAGCGTAGGGGGCGGCCCCGGGGAGCTGTTTTTT; CDR3aa: CASSVGGGPGELFF
abundance: .; d_gene: TRBD1; len: 15; j_gene: TRBJ1-2; v_gene: TRBV7-9; CDR3nt: TGTGCCAGCAGCTTATACAGGGACAGGCTCTATGGCTACACCTTC; CDR3aa: CASSLYRDRLYGYTF
abundance: .; d_gene: .; len: 16; j_gene: TRBJ1-1; v_gene: TRBV4-1; CDR3nt: TGCGCCAGCAGCCCACAGCCGACGGCAGTTAACACTGAAGCTTTCTTT; CDR3aa: CASSPQPTAVNTEAFF
abundance: .; d_gene: .; len: 16; j_gene: TRBJ1-2; v_gene: TRBV9; CDR3nt: TGTGCCAGCAGCAGGCCTGGTAGGACAGATAACTATGGCTACACCTTC; CDR3aa: CASSRPGRTDNYGYTF
abundance: .; d_gene: .; len: 13; j_gene: TRBJ1-1; v_gene: TRBV11-2; CDR3nt: TGTGCCAGCAACCTCGGGTTGAACACTGAAGCTTTCTTT; CDR3aa: CASNLGLNTEAFF
abundance: .; d_gene: .; len: 16; j_gene: TRBJ2-2; v_gene: TRBV4-2; CDR3nt: TGTGCCAGCAGCCAAGTTGGGACAAAGAACACCGGGGAGCTGTTTTTT; CDR3aa: CASSQVGTKNTGELFF
abundance: .; d_gene: .; len: 14; j_gene: TRBJ1-2; v_gene: TRBV7-2; CDR3nt: TGTGCCAGCAGCCCAAACGCCAGATTGCGGGGCTACACCTTC; CDR3aa: CASSPNARLRGYTF
abundance: .; d_gene: .; len: 13; j_gene: TRBJ1-2; v_gene: TRBV6-5; CDR3nt: TGTGCCAGCAGTTACTCGACAGTCTATGGCTACACCTTC; CDR3aa: CASSYSTVYGYTF
abundance: .; d_gene: .; len: 16; j_gene: TRBJ1-6; v_gene: TRBV18; CDR3nt: TGTGCCAGCTCATCCTATAAGTCCTTCTATAATTCACCCCTCCACTTT; CDR3aa: CASSSYKSFYNSPLHF
abundance: .; d_gene: TRBD1; len: 16; j_gene: TRBJ2-5; v_gene: TRBV6-2/TRBV6-3; CDR3nt: TGTGCCAGCAGTTTCACGGACAGGGGGATCCAAGAGACCCAGTACTTC; CDR3aa: CASSFTDRGIQETQYF